This TCR beta chain derives from a study of cytomegalovirus exposure and HLA in healthy donors. About the study: Unique TCRs from HLA-typed donors, 80 million to 100 million of them, were held in an early data release.

V gave up 5 bases and J gave up 5 bases, with 16 bases separating them. CDR1 is SGHTA and CDR2 is FQGTGA in the germline V gene. This CDR3 contains 15 residues. Study observations and caveats: In vitro data verified a few CMV-associated chains as specific for CMV antigens. There were some public TCRs occurring in many donors, but most TCR sequences were rare.

A note on this clone: Its antigen is as yet unknown.

PCR primers comprised 60 Vbeta and 13 Jbeta primers. The assay was immunoSEQ multiplex PCR, and TCRdb's table has in-frame clones only and misses some. Of about 160,000 clones in the sample, around 77% were seen once. Sequencing was done on a sample of PBMCs. V gene TRBV7-3 combines with J gene TRBJ2-1; D may be TRBD1 (6 bases). This sequence originates from a woman in her thirties or forties in good health and CMV-seronegative. CDR3 nucleotides: TGTGCCAGCAGCCCCAACCCCAGGGGAGACAATGAGCAGTTCTTC. This encodes CASSPNPRGDNEQFF.